This paragraph reports one T cell receptor beta chain. Its antigen is not known. Regarding treatment: over 15 received Ad26.COV2.S at low or high dose, single or two shots; roughly five received placebo; per-sample allocation not given. Repertoires come from day 63 after the first vaccine or placebo injection. Using immunoSEQ multiplex PCR, the repertoire was profiled, and TCRdb retains in-frame clones only, with some absent. Of about 480,000 clones listed, around nine tenths are singletons. The data belong to a study of Ad26.COV2.S vaccination and SARS-CoV-2 variants. In the study overall: The donor participated in the COV1001 trial, in its Ad26.COV2.S arm.

CDR3 length: 15 amino acids. With V trimmed by 5 bases and J by 2 bases, 4 bases remained unmatched. Germline V gene lookup returns CDR1 LNHDA and CDR2 SQIVND (reference sequence). General study findings and limits: There was a possibility that the TCR breadth and depth analyses underestimated total T cell responses.

The chain joins TRBV19 to TRBJ2-7; 12 bases align to TRBD2. The receptor was derived from a person aged 18-60 years who received the Ad26.COV2.S COVID-19 vaccine or a placebo. Sequences were derived from peripheral blood, sampled in a trial of Ad26.COV2.S vaccine versus placebo. The CDR3 bases are TGTGCCAGTAGTTTAGGACTAGCGGGAACCTACGAGCAGTACTTC. Amino acid sequence: CASSLGLAGTYEQYF. Combining the CDR3 with reference TRBV19 and TRBJ2-7 gives the whole variable domain DGGITQSPKYLFRKEGQNVTLSCEQNLNHDAMYWYRQDPGQGLRLIYYSQIVNDFQKGDIAEGYSVSREKKESFPLTVTSAQKNPTAFYLCASSLGLAGTYEQYFGPGTRLTVT.